One and the same sample provided the 5 T cell receptor beta chains below, sequenced in a study of technical replicates of blood from a handful of donors. Clones were sequenced by immunoSEQ multiplex PCR, and TCRdb holds only the in-frame ones, with some missing. This sample has just over 60,000 clones; about 87% occur once, and the top ten carry about 5.2%. The source material was PBMCs. The receptors derive from a human donor in good health. Some clones in this sample may be carry-over from other donors' samples.

The rearrangement joins TRBV4-1 to TRBJ2-1; the match to TRBD2 covers 14 bases. Germline V lookup: CDR1 MGHRA, CDR2 YSYEKL. The CDR3 is 20 amino acids. With V trimmed by 1 base and J by 2 bases, 10 bases remained unmatched. CDR3 nucleotides: TGCGCCAGCAGCCAAGGTCCCGGGACTAGCGGGAGTAACACCTACAATGAGCAGTTCTTC. Translated: CASSQGPGTSGSNTYNEQFF.

In DNA, the CDR3 is TGTGCCAGCAGCTTTCCGGGATCCTACGAGCAGTACTTC. Amino acids: CASSFPGSYEQYF. The rearrangement links TRBV11-1 to TRBJ2-7; D is perhaps TRBD2 (5 bases). Trimming shortened V by 3 bases and J by 1 base, and 7 bases separated the two germline ends. Germline CDR1 reads SGHAT; CDR2 reads FQDESV (reference sequence). This CDR3 has 13 amino acids.

The CDR3 nucleotides are TGTGCCAGCGGGACAGGGGCGAGCACTGAAGCTTTCTTT. Amino acid sequence: CASGTGASTEAFF. V and J are TRBV9 and TRBJ1-1; 10 bases are shared with TRBD1. V gave up 7 bases and J gave up 4 bases; unmatched junction bases: 4. This CDR3 is 13 amino acids long. Germline V lookup: CDR1 SGDLS, CDR2 YYNGEE.

The V call is TRBV18, the J call TRBJ1-1, with D possibly being TRBD1 (6 bases). V was trimmed by 3 bases and J by 1 base, leaving 9 bases between them. CDR1 KGHSH and CDR2 LQKENI come from the germline V gene. The CDR3 consists of 14 residues. CDR3 sequence reads: CASSPATGNTEAFF. As DNA, the CDR3 is TGTGCCAGCTCACCTGCGACAGGGAACACTGAAGCTTTCTTT. The variable domain in full, with the rest retrieved from reference TRBV18 and TRBJ1-1, is NAGVMQNPRHLVRRRGQEARLRCSPMKGHSHVYWYRQLPEEGLKFMVYLQKENIIDESGMPKERFSAEFPKEGPSILRIQQVVRGDSAAYFCASSPATGNTEAFFGQGTRLTVV.

The chain combines TRBV27 with TRBJ1-1; 11 bases are a match to TRBD1. J gave up 3 bases and V 4 bases, and 10 bases lay outside the gene matches. Germline V gene sequence: CDR1 MNHEY, CDR2 SMNVEV (reference sequence). There are 17 residues in the CDR3. Here the CDR3 reads CASSSPGTGGRYTEAFF. CDR3 coding DNA: TGTGCCAGCAGTTCGCCCGGGACAGGGGGTAGGTACACTGAAGCTTTCTTT.